These 3 T cell receptor beta chains originate from one sample sequenced in a study of blood T cell repertoires in COVID-19. Only in-frame clones appear in the TCRdb table, and some are missing; sequencing was by immunoSEQ multiplex PCR. The sample consists of some 230,000 clones, almost 85% of them appearing once. The sample taken for sequencing was PBMCs or T cells enriched from blood (not recorded which). These receptors all stem from a man aged 35 to 55 who had recovered from COVID-19.

The chain is built from TRBV5-4 and TRBJ2-5; a possible D gene is TRBD1 (6 bases). This CDR3 is built from 13 residues. V was cut by 3 bases and J by 2 bases, with 8 bases left in between. Germline V CDR1 and CDR2: SGHNT, YYREEE (reference sequence). CDR3 sequence reads: CASSSGVQETQYF. CDR3 coding DNA: TGTGCCAGCAGCTCAGGGGTACAAGAGACCCAGTACTTC.

This clone occurred a few times. The CDR3 loop is CASTGQGAFEQYF. The DNA for the CDR3 is TGTGCCAGTACGGGACAGGGGGCCTTCGAGCAGTACTTC. This chain joins TRBV10-3 and TRBJ2-7, with 12 bases aligning to TRBD1. This CDR3 has 13 amino acids. Germline assignment: CDR1 ENHRY and CDR2 SYGVKD. J gave up 6 bases and V 10 bases, and 7 bases lay outside the gene matches.

This chain connects TRBV6-5 to TRBJ2-2; D uncertain. This CDR3 has 14 amino acids. Germline V lookup: CDR1 MNHEY, CDR2 SVGAGI. V was cut by 8 bases and J by 0 bases, with 10 bases left in between. The CDR3 loop is CASAIGANTGELFF. CDR3 nucleotides: TGTGCCAGCGCAATAGGAGCGAACACCGGGGAGCTGTTTTTT.